Listed below are T cell receptor beta chains from one sample, sequenced in a study of resident and recirculating memory T cells in vitiligo. Clones were read by immunoSEQ multiplex PCR, and TCRdb kept only the in-frame ones, dropping some. The table includes around 78,000 clones, 92% detected once. Material for sequencing was blood. These receptors all stem from a male donor with vitiligo. Both conserved end residues are trimmed from each CDR3. Each record gives: D gene, J gene, V gene, CDR3 protein. A D gene is named only where the DNA matches it firmly.

D gene: NA; J gene: TRBJ2-2; V gene: TRBV18; CDR3 protein: ASSRFLEDTGELF
D gene: NA; J gene: TRBJ1-3; V gene: TRBV6-1; CDR3 protein: ASSSFRSGNTIY
D gene: TRBD2; J gene: TRBJ2-7; V gene: TRBV30; CDR3 protein: AWEIAGYSYEQY
D gene: TRBD1; J gene: TRBJ2-4; V gene: TRBV7-3; CDR3 protein: ASSSPGTGGQNIQY
D gene: NA; J gene: TRBJ2-2; V gene: TRBV5-6; CDR3 protein: ASSFQNTVTGELF
D gene: NA; J gene: TRBJ2-1; V gene: TRBV15; CDR3 protein: ATSRDRSEQF
D gene: TRBD1; J gene: TRBJ1-1; V gene: TRBV27; CDR3 protein: ASSLRGQGPF
D gene: TRBD2; J gene: TRBJ2-1; V gene: TRBV28; CDR3 protein: ASSPPSGSPSYNEQF
D gene: TRBD2; J gene: TRBJ2-1; V gene: TRBV7-8; CDR3 protein: ASSLYSGTSGSRAYNEQF
D gene: NA; J gene: TRBJ2-5; V gene: TRBV2; CDR3 protein: ASRGDSNQETQY
D gene: NA; J gene: TRBJ1-2; V gene: TRBV18; CDR3 protein: ASSETVQSVYGYT
D gene: NA; J gene: TRBJ2-2; V gene: TRBV18; CDR3 protein: ASSVSVGQNTGELF
D gene: TRBD1; J gene: TRBJ1-1; V gene: TRBV5-1; CDR3 protein: ASSLGGTAEAF
D gene: TRBD1; J gene: TRBJ2-2; V gene: TRBV11-3; CDR3 protein: ASSPHQGQGGLNTGELF
D gene: NA; J gene: TRBJ1-2; V gene: TRBV18; CDR3 protein: ASSLDDDPPGGYT
D gene: NA; J gene: TRBJ2-5; V gene: TRBV7-7; CDR3 protein: ASSLGGLPPETQY
D gene: NA; J gene: TRBJ2-1; V gene: TRBV11-2; CDR3 protein: ASSLDRSNEQF
D gene: NA; J gene: TRBJ2-4; V gene: TRBV27; CDR3 protein: ASSLHPLGAENIQY
D gene: NA; J gene: TRBJ2-7; V gene: TRBV4-2; CDR3 protein: ASSPTAGQSYEQY
D gene: NA; J gene: TRBJ1-5; V gene: TRBV29-1; CDR3 protein: SVTSDSSNQPQH
D gene: TRBD1; J gene: TRBJ1-1; V gene: TRBV28; CDR3 protein: ASSLGQAAEAF
D gene: NA; J gene: TRBJ2-1; V gene: TRBV18; CDR3 protein: ASSLTRGVSYNEQF
D gene: TRBD2; J gene: TRBJ2-7; V gene: TRBV9; CDR3 protein: ASSPPGTRPPTEQY
D gene: NA; J gene: TRBJ2-4; V gene: TRBV6-6; CDR3 protein: ASSYGGGKNIQY
D gene: NA; J gene: TRBJ2-1; V gene: TRBV30; CDR3 protein: AGPPDEQF
D gene: TRBD1; J gene: TRBJ2-1; V gene: TRBV10-3; CDR3 protein: AISEETVRGNEQF
D gene: TRBD1; J gene: TRBJ2-2; V gene: TRBV19; CDR3 protein: ASSIEWDRSFTGELF
D gene: NA; J gene: TRBJ2-5; V gene: TRBV18; CDR3 protein: ASSPLPKGEETQY
D gene: TRBD1; J gene: TRBJ1-1; V gene: TRBV18; CDR3 protein: ASSLQGPEAF
D gene: TRBD1; J gene: TRBJ1-2; V gene: TRBV5-1; CDR3 protein: ASSFTGTGTIYGYT
D gene: NA; J gene: TRBJ1-1; V gene: TRBV7-3; CDR3 protein: ASSPRPGGSTEAF
D gene: NA; J gene: TRBJ1-2; V gene: TRBV14; CDR3 protein: ASSQDPDSYGYT
D gene: NA; J gene: TRBJ1-1; V gene: TRBV21-1; CDR3 protein: ASSKKTTNEAF
D gene: NA; J gene: TRBJ2-7; V gene: TRBV9; CDR3 protein: ASSAGDGSYEQY
D gene: TRBD1; J gene: TRBJ2-3; V gene: TRBV11-3; CDR3 protein: ASSSDRGHTDTQY
D gene: NA; J gene: TRBJ2-7; V gene: TRBV7-2; CDR3 protein: ASSPQAFGAQY
D gene: TRBD1; J gene: TRBJ1-5; V gene: TRBV18; CDR3 protein: ASSRGTGGQPQH
D gene: NA; J gene: TRBJ2-7; V gene: TRBV10-3; CDR3 protein: AISKESSYEQY
D gene: TRBD1; J gene: TRBJ2-7; V gene: TRBV13; CDR3 protein: ASTQGVFHEQY
D gene: NA; J gene: TRBJ1-1; V gene: TRBV18; CDR3 protein: ASSPLSGEAF
D gene: TRBD2; J gene: TRBJ2-1; V gene: TRBV5-1; CDR3 protein: ASSIGRGSSYNEQF
D gene: TRBD1; J gene: TRBJ1-4; V gene: TRBV5-4; CDR3 protein: ASSPGDRVGANEKLF
D gene: TRBD2; J gene: TRBJ2-1; V gene: TRBV7-6; CDR3 protein: ASSLAGGTSGTYNEQF
D gene: NA; J gene: TRBJ1-1; V gene: TRBV7-2; CDR3 protein: ASSLGRGGNTEAF
D gene: TRBD2; J gene: TRBJ2-3; V gene: TRBV2; CDR3 protein: ASRQREGTDTQY
D gene: TRBD2; J gene: TRBJ2-1; V gene: TRBV6-6; CDR3 protein: ASSGTSGNEQF
D gene: NA; J gene: TRBJ2-7; V gene: TRBV20-1; CDR3 protein: SASRANEQY
D gene: TRBD2; J gene: TRBJ2-1; V gene: TRBV10-1; CDR3 protein: ASSPPGLAGEEQF
D gene: TRBD1; J gene: TRBJ1-2; V gene: TRBV6-1; CDR3 protein: ASSEGTGFLGYGYT
D gene: NA; J gene: TRBJ2-1; V gene: TRBV6-5; CDR3 protein: ASNPMGGAQKF
D gene: NA; J gene: TRBJ1-4; V gene: TRBV9; CDR3 protein: ASSARGGFGEKLF
D gene: TRBD2; J gene: TRBJ2-1; V gene: TRBV5-8; CDR3 protein: ASSFGGSDYEQF
D gene: NA; J gene: TRBJ1-5; V gene: TRBV7-2; CDR3 protein: ASSPPGGFQPQH
D gene: NA; J gene: TRBJ2-7; V gene: TRBV11-2; CDR3 protein: ASSPQGSEQY
D gene: NA; J gene: TRBJ1-1; V gene: TRBV27; CDR3 protein: ASSLGAGWTEAF
D gene: NA; J gene: TRBJ1-2; V gene: TRBV11-3; CDR3 protein: ASSSYGGTGNYGYT
D gene: TRBD2; J gene: TRBJ2-5; V gene: TRBV11-3; CDR3 protein: ASSKGTSPVETQY